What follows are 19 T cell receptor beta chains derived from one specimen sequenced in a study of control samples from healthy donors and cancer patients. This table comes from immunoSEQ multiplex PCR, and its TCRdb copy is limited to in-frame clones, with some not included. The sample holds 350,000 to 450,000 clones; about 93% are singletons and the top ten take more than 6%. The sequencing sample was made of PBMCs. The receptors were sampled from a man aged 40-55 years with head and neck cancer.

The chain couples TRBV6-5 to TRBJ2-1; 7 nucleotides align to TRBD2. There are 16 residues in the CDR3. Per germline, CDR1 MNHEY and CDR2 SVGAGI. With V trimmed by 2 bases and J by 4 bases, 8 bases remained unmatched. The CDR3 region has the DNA TGTGCCAGCAGTTACCGGGAGTCGCGGGGGTACAATGAGCAGTTCTTC. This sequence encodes CASSYRESRGYNEQFF.

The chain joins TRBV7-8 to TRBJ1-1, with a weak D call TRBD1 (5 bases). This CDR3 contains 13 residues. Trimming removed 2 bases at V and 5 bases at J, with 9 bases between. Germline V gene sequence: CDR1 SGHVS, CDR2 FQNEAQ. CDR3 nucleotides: TGTGCCAGCAGCTTACCGGGGGGGACTGAAGCTTTCTTT. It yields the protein CASSLPGGTEAFF.

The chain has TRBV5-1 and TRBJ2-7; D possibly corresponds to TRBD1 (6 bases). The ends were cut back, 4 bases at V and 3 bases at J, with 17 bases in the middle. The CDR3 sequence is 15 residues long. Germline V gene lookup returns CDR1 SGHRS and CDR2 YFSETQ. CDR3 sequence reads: CASSPTTGTLYEQYF. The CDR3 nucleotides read TGCGCCAGCAGCCCTACGACAGGTACTCTCTACGAGCAGTACTTC.

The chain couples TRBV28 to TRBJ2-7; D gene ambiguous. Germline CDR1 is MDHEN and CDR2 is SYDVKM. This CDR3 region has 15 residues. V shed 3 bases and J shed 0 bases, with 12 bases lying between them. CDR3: CASSFSATGSYEQYF. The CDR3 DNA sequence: TGTGCCAGCAGTTTTTCGGCGACTGGCTCCTACGAGCAGTACTTC. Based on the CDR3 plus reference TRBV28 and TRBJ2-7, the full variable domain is DVKVTQSSRYLVKRTGEKVFLECVQDMDHENMFWYRQDPGLGLRLIYFSYDVKMKEKGDIPEGYSVSREKKERFSLILESASTNQTSMYLCASSFSATGSYEQYFGPGTRLTVT.

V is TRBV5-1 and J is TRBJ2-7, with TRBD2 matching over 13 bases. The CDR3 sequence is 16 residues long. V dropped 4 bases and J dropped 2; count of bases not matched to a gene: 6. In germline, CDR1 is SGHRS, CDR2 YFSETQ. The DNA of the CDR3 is TGCGCCAGCAGCAGGCCGGGACTAGCGGGGACCTACGAGCAGTACTTC. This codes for CASSRPGLAGTYEQYF.

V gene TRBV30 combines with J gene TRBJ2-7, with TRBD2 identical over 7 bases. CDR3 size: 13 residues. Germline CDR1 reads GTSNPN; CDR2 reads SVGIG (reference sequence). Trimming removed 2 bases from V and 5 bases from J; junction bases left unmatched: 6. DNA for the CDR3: TGTGCCTGGAGTAAGGGAGGGAGGGACGAGCAGTACTTC. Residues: CAWSKGGRDEQYF.

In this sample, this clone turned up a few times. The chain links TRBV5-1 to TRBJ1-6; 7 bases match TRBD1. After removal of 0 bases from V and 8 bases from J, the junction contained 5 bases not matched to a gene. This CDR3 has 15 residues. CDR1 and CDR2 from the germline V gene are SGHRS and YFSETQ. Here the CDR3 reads CASSLEQGYDSPLHF. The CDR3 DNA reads TGCGCCAGCAGCTTGGAACAGGGGTATGATTCACCCCTCCACTTT.

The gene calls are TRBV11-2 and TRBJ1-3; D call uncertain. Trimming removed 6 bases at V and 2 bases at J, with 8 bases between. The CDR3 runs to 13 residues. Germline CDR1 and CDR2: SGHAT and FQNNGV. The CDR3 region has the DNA TGTGCCAGCAGACCCGGGGCTGGAAACACCATATATTTT. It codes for CASRPGAGNTIYF.

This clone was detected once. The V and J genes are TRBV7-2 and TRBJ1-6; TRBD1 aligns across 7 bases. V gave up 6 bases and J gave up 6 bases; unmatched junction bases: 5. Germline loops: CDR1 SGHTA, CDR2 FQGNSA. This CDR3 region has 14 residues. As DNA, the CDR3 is TGTGCCAGCAGGGAGACAGGGATTAATTCACCCCTCCACTTT. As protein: CASRETGINSPLHF.

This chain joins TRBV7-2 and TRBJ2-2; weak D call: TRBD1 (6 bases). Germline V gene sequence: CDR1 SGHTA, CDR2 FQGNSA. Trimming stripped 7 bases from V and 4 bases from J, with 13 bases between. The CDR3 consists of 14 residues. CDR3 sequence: CASILGQSTGELFF. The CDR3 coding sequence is TGTGCCAGCATCCTGGGACAAAGCACCGGGGAGCTGTTTTTT. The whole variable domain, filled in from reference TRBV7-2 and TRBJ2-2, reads GAGVSQSPSNKVTEKGKDVELRCDPISGHTALYWYRQSLGQGLEFLIYFQGNSAPDKSGLPSDRFSAERTGGSVSTLTIQRTQQEDSAVYLCASILGQSTGELFFGEGSRLTVL.

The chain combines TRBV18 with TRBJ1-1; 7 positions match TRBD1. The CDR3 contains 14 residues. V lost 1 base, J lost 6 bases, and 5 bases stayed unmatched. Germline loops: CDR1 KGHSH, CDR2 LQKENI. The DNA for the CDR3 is TGTGCCAGCTCACCACAGGGGGCGCGCGCTGAAGCTTTCTTT. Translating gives CASSPQGARAEAFF. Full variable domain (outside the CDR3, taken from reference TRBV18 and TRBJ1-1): NAGVMQNPRHLVRRRGQEARLRCSPMKGHSHVYWYRQLPEEGLKFMVYLQKENIIDESGMPKERFSAEFPKEGPSILRIQQVVRGDSAAYFCASSPQGARAEAFFGQGTRLTVV.

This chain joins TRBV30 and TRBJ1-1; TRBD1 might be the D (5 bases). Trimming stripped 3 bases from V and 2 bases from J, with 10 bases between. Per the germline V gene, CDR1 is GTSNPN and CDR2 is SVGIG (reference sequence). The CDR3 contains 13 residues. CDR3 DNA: TGTGCCTGGAGGGGGGGTTACAACACTGAAGCTTTCTTT. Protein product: CAWRGGYNTEAFF. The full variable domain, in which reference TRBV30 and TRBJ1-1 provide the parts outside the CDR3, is SQTIHQWPATLVQPVGSPLSLECTVEGTSNPNLYWYRQAAGRGLQLLFYSVGIGQISSEVPQNLSASRPQDRQFILSSKKLLLSDSGFYLCAWRGGYNTEAFFGQGTRLTVV.

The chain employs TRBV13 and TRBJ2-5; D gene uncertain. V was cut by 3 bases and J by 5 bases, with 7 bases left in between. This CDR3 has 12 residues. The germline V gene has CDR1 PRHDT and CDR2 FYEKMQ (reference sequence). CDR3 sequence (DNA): TGTGCCAGCAGCTTGAGGTCGGAGACCCAGTACTTC. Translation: CASSLRSETQYF.

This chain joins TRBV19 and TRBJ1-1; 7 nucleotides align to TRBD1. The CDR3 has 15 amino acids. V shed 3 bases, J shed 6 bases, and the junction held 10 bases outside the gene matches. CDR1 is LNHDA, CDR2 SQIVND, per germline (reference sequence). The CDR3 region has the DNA TGTGCCAGTAGTATCGCTGGCAGGGGGAAGTCTGAAGCTTTCTTT. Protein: CASSIAGRGKSEAFF.

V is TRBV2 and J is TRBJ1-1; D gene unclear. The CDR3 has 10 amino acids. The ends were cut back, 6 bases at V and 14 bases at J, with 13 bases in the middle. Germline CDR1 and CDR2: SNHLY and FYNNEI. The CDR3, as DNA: TGTGCCAGCAGATACCTAACTGTGTTCTTT. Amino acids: CASRYLTVFF.

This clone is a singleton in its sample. CDR3 sequence: CASRGGQANTGELFF. DNA of the CDR3: TGTGCCAGCCGCGGGGGGCAAGCGAACACCGGGGAGCTGTTTTTT. The rearrangement joins TRBV25-1 to TRBJ2-2; 8 bases align to TRBD2. The V gene end was trimmed by 8 bases and the J gene end by 0 bases; junction bases not matched to a gene: 5. Germline CDR1 and CDR2: MGHDK and SYGVNS. The CDR3 spans 15 residues.

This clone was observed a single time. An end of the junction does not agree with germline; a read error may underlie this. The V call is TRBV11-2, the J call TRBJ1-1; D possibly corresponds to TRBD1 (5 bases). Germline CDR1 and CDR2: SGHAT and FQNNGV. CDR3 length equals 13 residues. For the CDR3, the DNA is TGTGCCAGCAGCTTAAGACAGAACCCTGAAGCTTTCTTT. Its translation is CASSLRQNPEAFF.

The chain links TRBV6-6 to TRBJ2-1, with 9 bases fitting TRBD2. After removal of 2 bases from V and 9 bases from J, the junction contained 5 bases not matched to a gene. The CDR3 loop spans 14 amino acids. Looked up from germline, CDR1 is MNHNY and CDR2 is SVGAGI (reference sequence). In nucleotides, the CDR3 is TGTGCCAGCAGTTACGAAGCGGGGGGCGGTGAGCAGTTCTTC. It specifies CASSYEAGGGEQFF.

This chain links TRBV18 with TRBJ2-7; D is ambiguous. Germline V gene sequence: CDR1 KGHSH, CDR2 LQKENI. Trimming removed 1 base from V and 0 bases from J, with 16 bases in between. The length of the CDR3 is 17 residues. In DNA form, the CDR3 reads TGTGCCAGCTCACCACGAATCAAGCTTTCCAGCTCCTACGAGCAGTACTTC. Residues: CASSPRIKLSSSYEQYF.